The entry below gives a single TCR beta chain sequence along with its context. Its cognate antigen has yet to be identified. No clone much larger than this one lies a single base away; base qualities are absent. Sequences SGDLS (CDR1) and YYNGEE (CDR2) are obtained from the germline V gene. The CDR3, cysteine through phenylalanine, is 16 amino acids long. Just the 48-base CDR3 DNA is kept, in frame starting at base 1. V is pared back by 0 bases and J by 1 base, with 13 bases lying between the germline termini. Preparation of the library involved the immunoSEQ multiplex PCR assay. For the multiplex PCR, a mixture combining 60 forward primers for TCR Vbeta segments and 13 reverse primers for TCR Jbeta segments was used. Amplification of the CDR3 region of rearranged TCR beta genes was performed with a multiplex PCR assay on genomic DNA. The amplified TCR beta libraries were sequenced on the Illumina HiSeq System as 87-base-pair reads. In the source study's methods: Across the roughly 700 repertoires, a later analysis counted approximately 75 million unique TCR beta chains, around 10 million of which were shared by at least two donors. To remove PCR and sequencing errors, raw reads were error-corrected and collapsed into unique sequences using a nearest-neighbor algorithm that merged closely related sequences. Alignment of CDR3 sequences to IMGT reference sequences was used to assign V, D and J gene segments. For a sequence to be retained, a match of at least six nucleotides to both a V gene segment and a J gene segment was required. Rearrangements were called productive when the CDR3 lacked stop codons and stayed in frame with V and J; all others were non-productive. CDR3 was defined according to IMGT convention as the region running from the second conserved V-encoded cysteine to the conserved J-encoded phenylalanine. In an earlier analysis of roughly 580 of the donors, sequences lacking an unambiguous match to a single V gene segment were excluded. In an earlier analysis of about 590 of the donors, a V segment was called functional when productive rearrangements were above 56.7%, and segregating when the standard deviation between donors exceeded 5%. A statistical classification framework was built to diagnose cytomegalovirus status from the catalog of TCR beta chain sequences. In a later analysis, V and J genes were assigned by comparing TCR nucleotide sequences against IMGT/GENE-DB human TR gene sequences. The TCRdist pipeline was used in a later analysis to assign CDR3 sequences and most-parsimonious VDJ recombination scenarios. In a later analysis, each TCR beta chain was defined by its CDR3 amino acid sequence together with its V-gene family, and reads lacking a unique V-gene family were excluded. As a way to deal with suspected cross-contamination and a sequencing artifact, a later analysis dropped 592 nucleotide sequences that were highly shared and had low generation probability. For each public chain, a later analysis derived a clonal expansion index from normalized ranks of inferred template counts within each repertoire. Generation probabilities in a later analysis came from a VDJ recombination model fitted to out-of-frame rearrangements, and those results were checked against IGoR. A later analysis scored TCR-TCR, TCR-HLA and TCR-CMV co-occurrence with hypergeometric tests, applying a repertoire-size bias correction to TCR pairs. A later analysis estimated false discovery rates by permuting HLA or CMV assignments 20 times. In a later analysis, co-occurring TCRs were grouped with DBSCAN, and TCRdist sequence similarity was added when clustering was performed within HLA-allele-positive subsets. For co-occurrence clustering, repertoires with fewer than 30,000 or more than 120,000 public chains were excluded, along with five or six repertoires with anomalous nucleotide sharing. Imported from immuneACCESS, the table was reduced by TCRdb to in-frame sequences with V and J called. These copies leave out some clones; in studies compared against another copy, an unresolved V gene accounts for under half, and the cause of the remainder is not known. The DNA gave D and trimming, while V, J and clone size come from that table. For this sample the table gives 150,000 to 200,000 clones, of which more than 60% were detected only once. About 4.5% of the sample is held by the ten biggest clonotypes.

The data belong to a study of cytomegalovirus exposure and HLA in healthy donors (dated by TCRdb to about 2017). For the study in its entirety: An earlier analysis of some 620 of the donors reported 276 Gb of sequence data and around 110 million unique TCR beta sequences obtained from roughly 180 million T cells. An early release that covered fewer than 750 HLA-typed donors contained approximately 290 gigabases of sequencing data and some 87 million unique TCR sequences. An earlier analysis of fewer than 750 of the donors used high-throughput TCR beta sequencing to judge whether each TCR beta V gene segment behaved as functional or pseudogenic. In a later analysis, previously published TCR beta repertoires from 666 donors were re-analyzed and high-resolution HLA genotyping was added so that TCR occurrence patterns could be studied. Roughly five DR-DQ haplotypes were handled as single units for association and clustering, since linkage in the cohort was strong. The genetic ancestry cluster associated with self-reported Caucasian donors included 81% of the approximately 430 genotyped donors. Besides the first cohort of roughly 700 subjects, a separate validation cohort made up of 95 to 150 different subjects was used. Typing coverage differed by locus: A, B, C, DRB1 and DQB1 were typed in roughly 620-640 donors, DQA1 in around 500, DPA1 in over 600, and DPB1 in about 450. On average, roughly 240,000 unique TCR beta nucleotide sequences were sequenced per donor among a few hundred genotyped donors of the cohort, with 15% to 20% of those sequences being non-productive. A later genetic analysis took genome-wide SNP genotypes for about three fifths of the roughly 670 donors and used that subset as a discovery cohort. The study aimed to test whether signatures of past pathogen exposure could be identified by cataloging public T cell receptors. High-throughput TCR immunosequencing, statistical association of individual TCRs with disease status, and machine learning were combined to predict cytomegalovirus infection status. Donor age, sex, ethnicity and CMV serostatus were compiled alongside the repertoire data. Class I and class II HLA loci were covered by the typing at four-digit resolution. Every repertoire in the discovery cohort had been generated on one and the same sequencing platform. Rather than using new phenotypic data, the later analysis identified candidate immune exposures from TCR beta sequences and from how often those sequences occurred across donors. The T cell repertoires of 670 or so subjects were profiled by immunosequencing and related to cytomegalovirus serostatus. Beyond this particular receptor, the publication reports: While some public TCRs were present in many individuals, most TCR sequences turned up only very rarely across donors. Correlated functional status among segregating V segments might reflect linkage disequilibrium, but an unknown experimental factor could not be ruled out. A later genetic analysis associated a missense DCLRE1C variant with V-gene and J-gene trimming of TCR beta chains, and an independent cohort replicated the association. In a later analysis, the rate of TCR association differed among HLA loci, with DRB1 alleles having the most associated TCRs and HLA-C alleles having the fewest. A later analysis associated 16,951 TCR beta sequences with specific HLA alleles at a false discovery rate of 0.05. The study listed 170 or so TCR beta chains as associated with cytomegalovirus. The 87-base-pair reads could not distinguish some IMGT-functional V segments, including TRBV6-2 and TRBV6-3, so those segments were excluded. Because counts were too low, seventeen rarely observed V segments, including chromosome 9 orphons, were excluded from the earlier analysis of roughly 580 of the donors. Several of the top co-occurrence clusters appeared to be linked to parvovirus B19, influenza, CMV and Epstein-Barr virus, according to a later analysis. A few of the identified cytomegalovirus-associated TCR beta chains were confirmed in vitro to be specific for cytomegalovirus antigens. A further reported finding was that TCR beta sequences accurately predicted the HLA-A and HLA-B alleles for most subjects in the first cohort. The classifier was reported to diagnose cytomegalovirus status with high specificity and sensitivity in both the original and validation cohorts. Only TCR beta chains were sequenced in this cohort, and the absence of alpha or paired-chain data limited detectable features. Compared with the 666-donor mean, donors in an Asian-associated ancestry cluster had fewer N-insertions in productive TCRs, according to a later genetic analysis. According to the authors, the approach could potentially be generalized to other disease states and immunological phenotypes. Most CMV-associated TCR beta chains appeared to be HLA-restricted in a later analysis, and the HLA associations seemed to be driven largely by CMV exposure. In an earlier analysis of over 550 of the donors, most TCR beta V segments were observed in productive rearrangements about 87% or about 30% of the time, broadly matching IMGT annotations. The only immune exposure information available for the cohort was CMV serostatus. When HLA alleles, especially DR and DQ, strongly co-occurred, attributing TCR associations to individual alleles was difficult. Roughly uniform sequencing depth across donors was assumed in presence/absence analyses, although this assumption may not hold. A cluster of highly shared sequence variants was judged likely to represent a technical artifact of the sequencing pipeline. In a later analysis, HLA-associated TCR beta chains were found to be more clonally expanded and to have lower generation probabilities than equally common non-associated chains. Because HLA typing was missing for some donors at each locus, association tests included only the typed subset.

The cohort was made up of about 670 healthy bone marrow donors. At the time of sampling, all cohort members were nominally healthy, though unrecorded immune exposures were likely present. The donor tested CMV seronegative and was one of the 352 seronegative cohort members. Each donor provided a peripheral blood sample, and peripheral blood mononuclear cells were used for TCR beta sequencing. Genomic DNA was extracted from the blood cell samples with the Qiagen DNeasy Blood Extraction Kit. The rearranged segments are TRBV9 and TRBJ1-1, with the D gene not clear enough to name. This clonotype originated in a man in his forties in good health and CMV-seronegative. Sequenced material: PBMCs. The bases read TGTGCCAGCAGCGTAGTATTGGGGAGCGAGAACACTGAAGCTTTCTTT. This sequence encodes CASSVVLGSENTEAFF.